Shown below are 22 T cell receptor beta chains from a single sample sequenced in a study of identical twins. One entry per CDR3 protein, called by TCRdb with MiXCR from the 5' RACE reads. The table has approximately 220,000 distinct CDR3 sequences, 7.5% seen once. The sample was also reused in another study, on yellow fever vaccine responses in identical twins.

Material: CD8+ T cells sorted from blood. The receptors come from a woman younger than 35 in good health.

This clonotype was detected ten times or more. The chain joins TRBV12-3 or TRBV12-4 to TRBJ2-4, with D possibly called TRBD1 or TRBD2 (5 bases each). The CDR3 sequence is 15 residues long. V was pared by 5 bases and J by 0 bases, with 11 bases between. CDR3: CASSPGTLAKNIQYF. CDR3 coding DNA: TGTGCCAGCAGTCCCGGGACCTTAGCCAAAAACATTCAGTACTTC.

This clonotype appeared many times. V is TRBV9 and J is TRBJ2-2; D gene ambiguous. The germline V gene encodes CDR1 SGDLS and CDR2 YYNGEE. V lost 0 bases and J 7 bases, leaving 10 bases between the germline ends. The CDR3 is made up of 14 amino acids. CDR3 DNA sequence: TGTGCCAGCAGCGTAGGAGACCTGGGCGGGGAGCTGTTTTTT. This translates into CASSVGDLGGELFF.

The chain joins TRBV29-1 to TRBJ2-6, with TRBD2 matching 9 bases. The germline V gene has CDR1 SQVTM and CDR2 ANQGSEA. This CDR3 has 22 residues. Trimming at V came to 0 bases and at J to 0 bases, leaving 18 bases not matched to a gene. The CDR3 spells CSVEDPQDGTSGFYSGANVLTF. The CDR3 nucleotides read TGCAGCGTTGAAGACCCGCAGGATGGTACTAGCGGGTTTTACTCTGGGGCCAACGTCCTGACTTTC.

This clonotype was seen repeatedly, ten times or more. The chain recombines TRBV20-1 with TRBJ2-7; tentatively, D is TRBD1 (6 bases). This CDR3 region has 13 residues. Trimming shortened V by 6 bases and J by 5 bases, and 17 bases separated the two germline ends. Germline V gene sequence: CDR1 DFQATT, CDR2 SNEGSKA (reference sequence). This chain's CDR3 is CSASQPQGNEQYF. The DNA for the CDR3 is TGCAGTGCATCCCAGCCACAGGGAAACGAGCAGTACTTC.

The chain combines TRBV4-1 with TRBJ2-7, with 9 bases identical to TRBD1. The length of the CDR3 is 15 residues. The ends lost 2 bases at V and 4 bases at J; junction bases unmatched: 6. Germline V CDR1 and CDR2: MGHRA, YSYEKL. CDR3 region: CASSQTPGQGYEQYV. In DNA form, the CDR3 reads TGCGCCAGCAGCCAAACTCCGGGACAGGGTTACGAGCAGTACGTC.

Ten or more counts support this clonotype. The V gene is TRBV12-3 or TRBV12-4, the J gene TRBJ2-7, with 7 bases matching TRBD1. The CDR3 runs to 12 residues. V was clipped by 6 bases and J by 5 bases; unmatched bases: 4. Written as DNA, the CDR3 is TGTGCCAGCAGGGAGACAGGGCACGAGCAGTACTTC. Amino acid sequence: CASRETGHEQYF.

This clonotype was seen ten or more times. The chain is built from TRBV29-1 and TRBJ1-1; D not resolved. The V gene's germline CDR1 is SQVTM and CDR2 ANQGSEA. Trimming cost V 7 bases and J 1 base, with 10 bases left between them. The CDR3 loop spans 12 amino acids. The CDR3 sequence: CSGWTENTEAFF. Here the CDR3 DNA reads TGCAGCGGCTGGACGGAGAACACTGAAGCTTTCTTT.

The CDR3 spells CASSFGAGGPYNEQFF. The DNA of the CDR3 is TGTGCCAGCAGCTTTGGGGCGGGAGGGCCTTACAATGAGCAGTTCTTC. The chain is built from TRBV5-6 and TRBJ2-1, with 9 bases matching TRBD2. V was pared by 2 bases and J by 4 bases, with 7 bases of the junction left unmatched. The length of the CDR3 is 16 residues. The germline V gene encodes CDR1 SGHDT and CDR2 YYEEEE.

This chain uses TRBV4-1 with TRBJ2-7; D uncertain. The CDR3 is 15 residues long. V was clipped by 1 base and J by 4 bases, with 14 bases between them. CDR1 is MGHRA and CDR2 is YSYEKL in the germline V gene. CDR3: CASSQAVHYLYEQYV. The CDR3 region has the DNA TGCGCCAGCAGCCAAGCGGTCCACTATTTGTACGAGCAGTACGTC.

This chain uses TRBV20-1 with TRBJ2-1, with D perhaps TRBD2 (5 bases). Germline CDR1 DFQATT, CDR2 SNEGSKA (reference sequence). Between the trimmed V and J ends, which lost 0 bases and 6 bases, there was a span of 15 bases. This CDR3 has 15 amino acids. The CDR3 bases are TGCAGTGCTAGAGATCGGGGAACCGAAGTCAATGAGCAGTTCTTC. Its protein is CSARDRGTEVNEQFF.

The CDR3 loop is CASSLAGQNNEQFF. In nucleotides, the CDR3 is TGTGCCAGCAGCTTAGCGGGACAAAACAATGAGCAGTTCTTC. The chain couples TRBV7-3 to TRBJ2-1; either TRBD1 or TRBD2 may supply D (6 bases each). Per germline, CDR1 SGHTA and CDR2 FQGTGA. The CDR3 has 14 residues. Trimming shortened V by 2 bases and J by 5 bases, and 10 bases separated the two germline ends.

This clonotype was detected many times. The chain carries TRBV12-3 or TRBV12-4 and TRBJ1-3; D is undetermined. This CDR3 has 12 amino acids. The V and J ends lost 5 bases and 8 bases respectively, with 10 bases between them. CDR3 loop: CASSPGGYTIYF. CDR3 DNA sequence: TGTGCCAGCAGTCCAGGCGGGTACACCATATATTTT.

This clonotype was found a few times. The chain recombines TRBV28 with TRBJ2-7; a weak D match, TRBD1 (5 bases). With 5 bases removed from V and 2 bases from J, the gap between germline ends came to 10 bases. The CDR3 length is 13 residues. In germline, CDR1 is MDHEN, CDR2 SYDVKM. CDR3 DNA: TGTGCCAGCAGTACGGACATAACCTACGAGCAGTACGTC. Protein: CASSTDITYEQYV.

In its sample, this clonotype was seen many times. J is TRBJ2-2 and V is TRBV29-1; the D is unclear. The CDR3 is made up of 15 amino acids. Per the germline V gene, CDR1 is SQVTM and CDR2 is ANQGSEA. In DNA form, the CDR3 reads TGCCTTCGAAACATGGTATCCCCTAACACCGGGGAGCTGTTTTTT. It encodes CLRNMVSPNTGELFF.

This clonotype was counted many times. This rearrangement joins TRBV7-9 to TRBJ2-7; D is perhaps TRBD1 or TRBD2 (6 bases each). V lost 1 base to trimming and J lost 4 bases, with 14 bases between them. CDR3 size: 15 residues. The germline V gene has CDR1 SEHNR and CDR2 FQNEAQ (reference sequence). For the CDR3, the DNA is TGTGCCAGCAGCTTAGATCCGGGGGCTCGATACGAGCAGTACTTC. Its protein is CASSLDPGARYEQYF. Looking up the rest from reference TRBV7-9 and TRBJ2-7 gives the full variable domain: DTGVSQNPRHKITKRGQNVTFRCDPISEHNRLYWYRQTLGQGPEFLTYFQNEAQLEKSRLLSDRFSAERPKGSFSTLEIQRTEQGDSAMYLCASSLDPGARYEQYFGPGTRLTVT.

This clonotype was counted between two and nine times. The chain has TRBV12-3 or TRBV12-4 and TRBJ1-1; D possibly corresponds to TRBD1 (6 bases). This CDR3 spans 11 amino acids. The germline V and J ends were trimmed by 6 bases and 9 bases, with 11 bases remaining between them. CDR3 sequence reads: CASRKQGKAFF. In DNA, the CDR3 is TGTGCCAGCAGAAAACAGGGTAAAGCTTTCTTT.

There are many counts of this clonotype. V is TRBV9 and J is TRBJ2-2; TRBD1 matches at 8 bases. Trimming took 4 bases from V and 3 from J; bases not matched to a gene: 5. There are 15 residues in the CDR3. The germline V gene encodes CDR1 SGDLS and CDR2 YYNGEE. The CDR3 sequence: CASSSGGAYTGELFF. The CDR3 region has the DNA TGTGCCAGCAGCTCAGGGGGCGCGTACACCGGGGAGCTGTTTTTT.

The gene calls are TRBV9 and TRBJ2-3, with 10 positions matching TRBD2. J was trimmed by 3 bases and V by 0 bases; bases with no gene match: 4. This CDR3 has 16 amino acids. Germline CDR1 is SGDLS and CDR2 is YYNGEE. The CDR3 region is CASSVGAGGRTDTQYF. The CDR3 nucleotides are TGTGCCAGCAGCGTAGGAGCGGGAGGGAGGACAGATACGCAGTATTTT.

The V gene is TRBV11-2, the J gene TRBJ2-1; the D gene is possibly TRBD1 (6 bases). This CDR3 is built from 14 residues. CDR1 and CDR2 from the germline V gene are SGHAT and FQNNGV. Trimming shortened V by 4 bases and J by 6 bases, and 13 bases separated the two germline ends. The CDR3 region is CASSSRDNSNEQFF. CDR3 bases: TGTGCCAGCAGCTCAAGGGACAATTCCAATGAGCAGTTCTTC.

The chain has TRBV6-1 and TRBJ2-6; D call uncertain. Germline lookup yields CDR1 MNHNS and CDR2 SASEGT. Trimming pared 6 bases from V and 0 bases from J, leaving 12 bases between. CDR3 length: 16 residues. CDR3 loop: CASRETPFSGANVLTF. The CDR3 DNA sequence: TGTGCCAGCAGGGAAACACCATTCTCTGGGGCCAACGTCCTGACTTTC.

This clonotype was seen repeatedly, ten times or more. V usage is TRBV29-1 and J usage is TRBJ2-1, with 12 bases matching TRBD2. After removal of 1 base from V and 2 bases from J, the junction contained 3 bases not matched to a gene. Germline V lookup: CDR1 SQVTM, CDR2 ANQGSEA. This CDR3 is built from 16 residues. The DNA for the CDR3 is TGCAGCGTTGAAGGACTAGCGGGAGCTACCTACAATGAGCAGTTCTTC. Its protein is CSVEGLAGATYNEQFF.

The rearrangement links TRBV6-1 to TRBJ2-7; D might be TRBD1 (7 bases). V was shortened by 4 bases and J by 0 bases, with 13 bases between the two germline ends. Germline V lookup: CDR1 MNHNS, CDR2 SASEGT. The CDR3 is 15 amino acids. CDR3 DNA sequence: TGTGCCAGCAGTGGGCGGGACAGCAGCTCCTACGAGCAGTACTTC. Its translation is CASSGRDSSSYEQYF.